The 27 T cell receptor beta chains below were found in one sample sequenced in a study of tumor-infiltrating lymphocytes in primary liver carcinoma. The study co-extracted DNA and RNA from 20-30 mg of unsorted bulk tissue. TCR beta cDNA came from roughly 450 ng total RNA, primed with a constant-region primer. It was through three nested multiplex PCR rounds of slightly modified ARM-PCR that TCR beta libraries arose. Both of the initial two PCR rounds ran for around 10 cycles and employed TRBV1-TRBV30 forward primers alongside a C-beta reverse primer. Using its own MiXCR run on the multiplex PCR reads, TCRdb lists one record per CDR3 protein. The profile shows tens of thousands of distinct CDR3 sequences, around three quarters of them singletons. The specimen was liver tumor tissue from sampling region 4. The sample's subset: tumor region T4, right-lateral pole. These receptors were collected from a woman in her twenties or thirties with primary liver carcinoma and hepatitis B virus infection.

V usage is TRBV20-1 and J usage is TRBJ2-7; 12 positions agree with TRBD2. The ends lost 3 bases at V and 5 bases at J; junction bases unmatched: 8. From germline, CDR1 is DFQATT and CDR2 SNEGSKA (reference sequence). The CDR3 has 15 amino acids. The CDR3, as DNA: TGCAGTGCTAGTGATCTAGCGGGAGGGGTTAACGAGCAGTACTTC. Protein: CSASDLAGGVNEQYF.

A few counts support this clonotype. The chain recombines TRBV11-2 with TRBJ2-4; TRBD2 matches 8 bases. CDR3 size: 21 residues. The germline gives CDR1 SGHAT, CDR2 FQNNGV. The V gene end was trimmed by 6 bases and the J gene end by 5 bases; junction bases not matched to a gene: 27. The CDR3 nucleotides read TGTGCCAGCAGTCATGCCCGGACATTTACCGGGACTAGTGGGAGACAAAACATTCAGTACTTC. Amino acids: CASSHARTFTGTSGRQNIQYF.

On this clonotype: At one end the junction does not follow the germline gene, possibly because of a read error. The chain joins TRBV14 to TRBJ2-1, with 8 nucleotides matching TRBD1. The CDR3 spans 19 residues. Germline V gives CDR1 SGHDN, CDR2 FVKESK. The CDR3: CVSSQDLTPRDRMGIEQFF. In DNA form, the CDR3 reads TGTGTCAGCAGCCAAGACCTTACACCCCGGGACAGGATGGGTATTGAGCAGTTCTTC.

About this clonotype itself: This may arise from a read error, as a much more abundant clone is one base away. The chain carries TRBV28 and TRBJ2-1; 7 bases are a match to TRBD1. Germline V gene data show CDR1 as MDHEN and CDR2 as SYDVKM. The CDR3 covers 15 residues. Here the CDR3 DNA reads TGTACCAGCAGTCCCCACAGGGGAAGTGAGAATGAGCAGTTCTTC. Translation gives CTSSPHRGSENEQFF.

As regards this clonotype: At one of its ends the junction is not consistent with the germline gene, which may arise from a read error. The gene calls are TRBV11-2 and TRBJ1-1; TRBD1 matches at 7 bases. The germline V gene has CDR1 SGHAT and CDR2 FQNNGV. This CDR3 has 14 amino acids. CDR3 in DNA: TGCGCCAGCAGCCCCTGGACAGGGAACACTGAAGCTTTCTTT. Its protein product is CASSPWTGNTEAFF.

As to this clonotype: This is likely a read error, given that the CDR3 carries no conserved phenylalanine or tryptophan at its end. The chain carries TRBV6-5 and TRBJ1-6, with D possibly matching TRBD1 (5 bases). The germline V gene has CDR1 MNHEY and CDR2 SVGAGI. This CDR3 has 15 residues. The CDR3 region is CVSRERSAPLSPLHC. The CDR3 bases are TGTGTCAGCAGGGAGAGGAGTGCCCCCCTTTCACCCCTCCACTGT.

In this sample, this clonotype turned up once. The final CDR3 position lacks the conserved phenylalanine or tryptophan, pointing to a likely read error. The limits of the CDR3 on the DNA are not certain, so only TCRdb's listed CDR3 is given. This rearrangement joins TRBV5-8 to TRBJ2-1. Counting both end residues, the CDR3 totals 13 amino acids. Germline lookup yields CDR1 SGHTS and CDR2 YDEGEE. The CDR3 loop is CASCLDRGNELFS.

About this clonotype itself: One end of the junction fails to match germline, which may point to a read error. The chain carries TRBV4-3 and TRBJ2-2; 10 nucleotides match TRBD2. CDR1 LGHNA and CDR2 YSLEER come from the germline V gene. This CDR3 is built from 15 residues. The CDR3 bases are TGCGCCAGCAGCCCGGGACTAGCGTTCACCGGGAAGCTATTTTTT. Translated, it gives CASSPGLAFTGKLFF.

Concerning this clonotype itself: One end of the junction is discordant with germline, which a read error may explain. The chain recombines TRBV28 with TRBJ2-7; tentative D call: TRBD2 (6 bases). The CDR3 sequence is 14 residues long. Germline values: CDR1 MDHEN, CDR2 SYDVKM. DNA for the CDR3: TGTGCCAGGAAACGACCGGGACTCTCCTACGAGCACTACTTC. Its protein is CARKRPGLSYEHYF.

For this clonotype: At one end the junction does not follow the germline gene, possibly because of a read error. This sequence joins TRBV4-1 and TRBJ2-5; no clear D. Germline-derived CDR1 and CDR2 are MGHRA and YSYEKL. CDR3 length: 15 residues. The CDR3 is CASRHGVGRSETQYF. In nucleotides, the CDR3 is TGCGCCAGCCGCCACGGCGTGGGTAGGTCAGAGACCCAGTACTTC.

The CDR3 coding sequence is TGTGCCAGCAGAGAGTTAATGACATGGGTTGACAATGAGCAGTTCTTC. As protein: CASRELMTWVDNEQFF. The V gene is TRBV6-1, the J gene TRBJ2-1; D is unclear. From germline, CDR1 is MNHNS and CDR2 SASEGT. CDR3 length: 16 residues. V dropped 6 bases and J dropped 5 bases, with 20 bases sitting between them.

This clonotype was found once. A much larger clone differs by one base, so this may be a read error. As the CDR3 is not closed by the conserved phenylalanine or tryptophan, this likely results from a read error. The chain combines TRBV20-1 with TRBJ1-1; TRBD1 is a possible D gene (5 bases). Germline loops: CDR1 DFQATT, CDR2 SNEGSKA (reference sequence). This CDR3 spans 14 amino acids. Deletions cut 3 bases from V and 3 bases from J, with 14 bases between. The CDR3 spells CSASLGPGDTEAFS. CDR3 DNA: TGCAGTGCTAGTTTGGGGCCCGGGGACACTGAAGCTTTCTCT.

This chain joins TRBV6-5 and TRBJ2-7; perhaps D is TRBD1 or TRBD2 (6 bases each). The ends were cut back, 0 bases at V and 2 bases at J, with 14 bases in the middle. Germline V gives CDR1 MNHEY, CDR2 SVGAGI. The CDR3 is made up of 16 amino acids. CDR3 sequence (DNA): TGTGCCAGCAGTTACTCGAGGGGGGTCCTACCCTACGAGCAGTACTTC. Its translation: CASSYSRGVLPYEQYF.

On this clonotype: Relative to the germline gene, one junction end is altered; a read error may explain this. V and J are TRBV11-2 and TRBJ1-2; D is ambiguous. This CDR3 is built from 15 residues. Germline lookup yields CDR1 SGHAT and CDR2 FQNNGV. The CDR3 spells CASSLEWASGGGYTF. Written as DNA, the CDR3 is TGTGCCAGCAGCTTAGAGTGGGCCAGTGGCGGTGGCTACACTTTC.

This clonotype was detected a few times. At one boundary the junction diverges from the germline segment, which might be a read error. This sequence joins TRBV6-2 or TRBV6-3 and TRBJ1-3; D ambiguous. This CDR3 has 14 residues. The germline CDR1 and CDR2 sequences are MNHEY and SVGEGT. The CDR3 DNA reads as TGTACCAGCGCCCCCCCGGGAAGTGGAAATACCATATATTTT. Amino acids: CTSAPPGSGNTIYF.

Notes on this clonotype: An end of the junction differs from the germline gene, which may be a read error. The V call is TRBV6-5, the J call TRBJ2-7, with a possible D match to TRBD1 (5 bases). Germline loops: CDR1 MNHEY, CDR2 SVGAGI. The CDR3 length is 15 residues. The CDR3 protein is CASSYKDISSYDQYF. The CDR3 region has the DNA TGTGCCAGTAGTTACAAGGACATCAGCTCCTACGATCAGTACTTC.

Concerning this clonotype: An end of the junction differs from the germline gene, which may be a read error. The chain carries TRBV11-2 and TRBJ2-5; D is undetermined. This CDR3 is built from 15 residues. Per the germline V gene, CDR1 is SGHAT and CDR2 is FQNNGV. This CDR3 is CANSLRPWIGETQYF. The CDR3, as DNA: TGTGCCAACAGCTTAAGGCCCTGGATTGGAGAGACCCAGTACTTC.

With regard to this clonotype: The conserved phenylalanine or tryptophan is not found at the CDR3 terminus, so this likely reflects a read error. The CDR3 region has the DNA TGTGCCCTTCACGGCGCTTCGTCACCTTACACCGGGGAGCTGTTTCTT. Protein sequence: CALHGASSPYTGELFL. The rearrangement links TRBV25-1 to TRBJ2-2; D is unclear. The CDR3 runs to 16 residues. CDR1 is MGHDK and CDR2 is SYGVNS in the germline V gene. Deletions cut 11 bases from V and 3 bases from J, with 22 bases between.

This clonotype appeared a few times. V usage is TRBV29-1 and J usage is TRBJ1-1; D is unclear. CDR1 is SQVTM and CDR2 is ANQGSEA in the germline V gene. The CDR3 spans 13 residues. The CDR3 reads CYVDGGGVTEAFF. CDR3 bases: TGCTACGTTGATGGAGGCGGGGTCACTGAAGCTTTCTTT.

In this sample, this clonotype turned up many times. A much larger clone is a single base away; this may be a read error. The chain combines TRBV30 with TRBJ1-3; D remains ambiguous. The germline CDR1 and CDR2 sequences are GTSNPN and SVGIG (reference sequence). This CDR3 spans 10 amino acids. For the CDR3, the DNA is TGTACCTGGAAACGGAACACCATATATTTT. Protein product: CTWKRNTIYF.

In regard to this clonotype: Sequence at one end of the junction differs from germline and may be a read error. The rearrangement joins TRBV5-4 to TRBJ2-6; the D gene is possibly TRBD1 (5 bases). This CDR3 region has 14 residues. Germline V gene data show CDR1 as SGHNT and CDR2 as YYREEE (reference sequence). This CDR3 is CSSSLAAGANVLNF. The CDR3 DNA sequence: TGTTCCAGCAGCTTGGCTGCTGGGGCCAACGTCCTGAATTTC. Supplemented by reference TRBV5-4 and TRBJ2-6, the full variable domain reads ETGVTQSPTHLIKTRGQQVTLRCSSQSGHNTVSWYQQALGQGPQFIFQYYREEENGRGNFPPRFSGLQFPNYSSELNVNALELDDSALYLCSSSLAAGANVLNFGAGSRLTVL.

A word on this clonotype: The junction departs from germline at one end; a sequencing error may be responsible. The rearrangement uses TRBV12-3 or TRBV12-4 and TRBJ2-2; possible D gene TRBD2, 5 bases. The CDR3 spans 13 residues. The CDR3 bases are TGTGCCAGCAAAAGACTGGGATACGGGGAGCTGTTTTTC. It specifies CASKRLGYGELFF.

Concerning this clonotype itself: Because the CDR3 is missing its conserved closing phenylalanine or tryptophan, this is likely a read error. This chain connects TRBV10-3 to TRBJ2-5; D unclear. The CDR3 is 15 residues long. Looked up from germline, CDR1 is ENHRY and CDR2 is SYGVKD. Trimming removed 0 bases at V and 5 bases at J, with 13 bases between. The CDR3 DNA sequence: TGTGCCATCAGTGAGTCGGTTACCAGACATGAGACCCAGTACTAC. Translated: CAISESVTRHETQYY.

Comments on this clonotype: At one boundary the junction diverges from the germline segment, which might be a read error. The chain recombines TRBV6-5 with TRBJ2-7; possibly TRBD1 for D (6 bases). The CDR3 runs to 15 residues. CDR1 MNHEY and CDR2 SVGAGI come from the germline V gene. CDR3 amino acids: CASSYEDSNSYGQYF. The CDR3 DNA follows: TGTGCCAGCAGTTACGAGGACAGCAACTCCTACGGGCAGTACTTC.

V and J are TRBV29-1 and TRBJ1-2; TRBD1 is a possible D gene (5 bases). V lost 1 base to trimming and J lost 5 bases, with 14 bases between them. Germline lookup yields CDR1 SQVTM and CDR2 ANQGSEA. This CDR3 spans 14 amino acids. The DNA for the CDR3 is TGCAGCGTTGAAGGAGGAAGACAGACATATGGCTACACCTTC. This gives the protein CSVEGGRQTYGYTF.

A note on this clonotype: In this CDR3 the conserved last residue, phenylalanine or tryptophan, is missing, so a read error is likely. For the CDR3, the DNA is TGTGCCAGCAGCTTGGTAGCACTGGTATCACCCCTCCACTCC. It codes for CASSLVALVSPLHS. The chain combines TRBV5-6 with TRBJ1-6, with D uncertain. Trimming left V 0 bases short and J 10 bases short, with 11 bases between. This CDR3 has 14 amino acids. CDR1 SGHDT and CDR2 YYEEEE come from the germline V gene.

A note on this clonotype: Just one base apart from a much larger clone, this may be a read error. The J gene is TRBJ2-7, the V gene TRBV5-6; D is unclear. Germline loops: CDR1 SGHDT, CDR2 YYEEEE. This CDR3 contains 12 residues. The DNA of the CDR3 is TGTGCCAGCAGCTTGAGCTTCTACGAACAGTACTTC. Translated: CASSLSFYEQYF.